One sample yielded the 9 T cell receptor beta chains listed below, sequenced in a study of T cells in Graves' hyperthyroidism and ophthalmopathy. Amplification yielded TCR beta CDR3 regions, with RNA transcripts as the source. Initially, a first-round RT-PCR of the TCR CDR3 employed the HTBI primer set. TCRdb ran MiXCR on the multiplex PCR reads and lists one entry per CDR3 protein. The sample contains 660,000 or so distinct CDR3 sequences, roughly 46% of which appear only once. The sequenced sample was peripheral blood or thyroid tissue (not recorded which). The receptors were gathered from an adult man with Graves' disease, either hyperthyroidism or ophthalmopathy (not recorded which).

The chain uses TRBV20-1 and TRBJ1-5, with a weak D call TRBD1 (6 bases). Germline CDR1 reads DFQATT; CDR2 reads SNEGSKA (reference sequence). V was cut by 3 bases and J by 3 bases, with 12 bases left in between. CDR3 length equals 14 residues. The CDR3: CSASRDRYNQPQHF. In nucleotides, the CDR3 is TGCAGTGCTAGTAGAGACAGGTACAATCAGCCCCAGCATTTT.

With regard to this clonotype: A far larger clone differs by one base, so this is likely a read error. The chain carries TRBV24-1 and TRBJ1-3; D not resolved. V was shortened by 7 bases and J by 3 bases, with 3 bases between the two germline ends. The CDR3 loop spans 11 amino acids. CDR1 is KGHDR, CDR2 SFDVKD, per germline. The CDR3 region is CATRGGNTIYF. The DNA for the CDR3 is TGTGCCACCAGGGGTGGAAACACCATATATTTT.

The genes are TRBV7-9 and TRBJ2-7, with 9 bases aligning to TRBD2. CDR1 is SEHNR and CDR2 is FQNEAQ in the germline V gene (reference sequence). The trim removed 2 bases at V and 6 bases at J, leaving 5 bases unmatched. The CDR3 contains 14 residues. CDR3 in amino acids: CASSLLAGSPEQYF. DNA of the CDR3: TGTGCCAGCAGCTTACTAGCGGGAAGCCCCGAGCAGTACTTC.

The rearrangement uses TRBV9 and TRBJ2-7; TRBD1 matches 10 bases. CDR1 is SGDLS and CDR2 is YYNGEE in the germline V gene. This CDR3 spans 16 amino acids. V dropped 3 bases and J dropped 1; count of bases not matched to a gene: 7. DNA of the CDR3: TGTGCCAGCAGCGGACCCGGGACAGGGGCATCCTACGAGCAGTACTTC. Residues: CASSGPGTGASYEQYF.

The chain has TRBV7-8 and TRBJ2-7; TRBD1 agrees at 8 bases. The CDR3 totals 13 residues. J was trimmed by 3 bases and V by 6 bases; bases with no gene match: 4. Germline assignment: CDR1 SGHVS and CDR2 FQNEAQ. The CDR3 region has the DNA TGTGCCAGCAGTCAGGGGGCAATCTACGAGCAGTACTTC. Translation: CASSQGAIYEQYF.

This clonotype was recorded once. This could be a read error, since a much larger clone is one nucleotide away. This chain uses TRBV7-8 with TRBJ2-7, with 8 bases lining up with TRBD1. Per the germline V gene, CDR1 is SGHVS and CDR2 is FQNEAQ. The CDR3 totals 17 residues. Unmatched junction bases numbered 20, after V lost 5 bases and J lost 8 bases. The CDR3 loop reads CASSPQRDQGAKAQQYF. CDR3 coding DNA: TGTGCCAGCAGCCCTCAAAGGGACCAGGGGGCAAAGGCCCAGCAGTACTTC. Variable domain in full (rest from reference TRBV7-8 and TRBJ2-7): GAGVSQSPRYKVAKRGQDVALRCDPISGHVSLFWYQQALGQGPEFLTYFQNEAQLDKSGLPSDRFFAERPEGSVSTLKIQRTQQEDSAVYLCASSPQRDQGAKAQQYFGPGTRLTVT.

This clonotype was seen at least ten times. V usage is TRBV7-9 and J usage is TRBJ1-2, with 12 positions matching TRBD1. The J segment lost 3 bases and the V segment lost 2 bases, leaving 4 bases of the junction unmatched. CDR1 is SEHNR and CDR2 is FQNEAQ in the germline V gene (reference sequence). The CDR3 runs 16 residues. In DNA, the CDR3 is TGTGCCAGCAGCTTAAGGGACAGGGGGCGCGACTATGGCTACACCTTC. The encoded protein is CASSLRDRGRDYGYTF.

This chain connects TRBV2 to TRBJ1-2, with 7 nucleotides matching TRBD1. Germline lookup yields CDR1 SNHLY and CDR2 FYNNEI. Trimming at V came to 11 bases and at J to 6 bases, leaving 18 bases not matched to a gene. There are 15 residues in the CDR3. CDR3: CASASPRAGGNGYTF. As DNA, the CDR3 is TGTGCCTCCGCCTCCCCTCGAGCAGGGGGTAATGGCTACACCTTC.

The V gene is TRBV7-9, the J gene TRBJ1-1; 8 bases fit TRBD1. The germline gives CDR1 SEHNR, CDR2 FQNEAQ (reference sequence). The CDR3 has 15 amino acids. V gave up 5 bases and J gave up 4 bases; unmatched junction bases: 9. The CDR3 DNA reads as TGTGCCAGCAGCGTCTCCCCAGGGGGCATCACTGAAGCTTTCTTT. Protein sequence: CASSVSPGGITEAFF.